This is a list of T cell receptor beta chains from one sample in a study of T cell repertoires in cytomegalovirus infection. TCRdb called the reads again in MiXCR, with one record for every CDR3 protein. The data contain approximately 250,000 distinct CDR3 sequences, 9% to 15% of them singletons. The sequenced material came from PBMCs. The source of these receptors is a human donor in good health (CMV status not recorded). Some clones in this sample may be carry-over from other donors' samples. The CDR3 runs from the conserved cysteine through the conserved F or W. Fields, in order: clone size, D gene, V gene, J gene, CDR3 DNA, CDR3 protein. A D gene is named only where the DNA matches it firmly. Clone size appears in some rows only: once, few, many, or a class for an expanded clone.

.	.	TRBV6-2/TRBV6-3	TRBJ1-1	TGTGCCAGCAGTTACAGGGTCACTGAAGCTTTCTTT	CASSYRVTEAFF
many	.	TRBV11-2	TRBJ1-1	TGTGCCAGCAGCTTATACGTCCAGAACACTGAAGCTTTCTTT	CASSLYVQNTEAFF
many	TRBD1	TRBV7-3	TRBJ2-1	TGTGCCAGCAGCTTCGACAGGGGTGGCTACAATGAGCAGTTCTTC	CASSFDRGGYNEQFF
many	.	TRBV29-1	TRBJ1-2	TGCAGCGTTCGCCCGGGGGGACAAGGGACTAACTATGGCTACACCTTC	CSVRPGGQGTNYGYTF
.	.	TRBV12-3/TRBV12-4	TRBJ2-6	TGTGCCAGCAGCGCCGGGGCCAACGTCCTGACTTTC	CASSAGANVLTF
.	.	TRBV19	TRBJ2-2	TGTGCCAGTAGGCGAAGAGCGGCGAACACCGGGGAGCTGTTTTTT	CASRRRAANTGELFF
.	.	TRBV19	TRBJ2-7	TGTGCCAGTAGTATAGCAAGGACGGTCGGAGGGATTGGGTACGAGCAGTACTTC	CASSIARTVGGIGYEQYF
.	TRBD2	TRBV12-3/TRBV12-4	TRBJ2-1	TGTGCCAGCAGTTTACTAGCGGGAAGCAATGAGCAGTTCTTC	CASSLLAGSNEQFF
many	.	TRBV7-2	TRBJ1-2	TGTGCCAGCAGCTCCCCGGGGCAGCAGTATTTAAGCAATGGCTACACCTTC	CASSSPGQQYLSNGYTF
.	TRBD2	TRBV20-1	TRBJ2-1	TGCAGTGCTAGAGTGGAGCGGGGTTGGGCGGATGAGCAGTTCTTC	CSARVERGWADEQFF
.	.	TRBV3-1	TRBJ1-4	TGTGCCAGCAGCTCCCCCACGGAAAAACTGTTTTTT	CASSSPTEKLFF
many	TRBD1	TRBV19	TRBJ1-5	TGTGCCAGTAGTTTTCGTGGACAGGGGGCTTCGCATTTT	CASSFRGQGASHF
few	.	TRBV27	TRBJ2-3	TGTGCCAGCAGCAGACAGGTCGGAAGGGATACGCAGTATTTT	CASSRQVGRDTQYF
many	.	TRBV7-2	TRBJ2-5	TGTGCCAGCAGCATTGCGGCAGGGGTTGAGACCCAGTACTTC	CASSIAAGVETQYF
few	TRBD2	TRBV20-1	TRBJ2-1	TGCAGTGCTAGACCATACATACCGGGACTAGCGAGTGAGCAGTTCTTC	CSARPYIPGLASEQFF
many	TRBD1	TRBV6-2/TRBV6-3	TRBJ2-2	TGTGCCAGCAGTTACTCGGGGACAGGGAAGTCCGGGGAGCTGTTTTTT	CASSYSGTGKSGELFF
few	.	TRBV28	TRBJ1-1	TGTGCCAGCAGTTCAAACCCCGTGGTTGGTGAAGCTTTCTTT	CASSSNPVVGEAFF
.	TRBD1	TRBV5-4	TRBJ1-1	TGTGCCAGCAGCCTGACAGGGAGCATGAACACTGAAGCTTTCTTT	CASSLTGSMNTEAFF
many	.	TRBV28	TRBJ1-1	TGTGCCAGCAGTTTGGGTGCCAGGCCTGGGAACACTGAAGCTTTCTTT	CASSLGARPGNTEAFF
.	.	TRBV20-1	TRBJ1-5	TGCAGTGCTCTACAGGGAGTTCAGCCCCAGCATTTT	CSALQGVQPQHF
.	.	TRBV6-2/TRBV6-3	TRBJ1-4	TGTGCCAGCAGTTACTCGACAGTCACAACTAATGAAAAACTGTTTTTT	CASSYSTVTTNEKLFF
.	.	TRBV7-9	TRBJ1-1	TGTGCCAGCAGCTTCACAGGCCCTGGGAACACTGAAGCTTTCTTT	CASSFTGPGNTEAFF
many	TRBD2	TRBV7-8	TRBJ2-3	TGTGCCAGCAGCCGCCTAGCGGGAGTTCGTACTAGCACAGATACGCAGTATTTT	CASSRLAGVRTSTDTQYF
many	TRBD1	TRBV20-1	TRBJ1-5	TGCAGTGCTTCACCGGGACAGGGGGCGAATCAGCCCCAGCATTTT	CSASPGQGANQPQHF
.	.	TRBV19	TRBJ1-1	TGTGCCAGTAGTATAGAACTCGGACAGCAAGCTTTCTTT	CASSIELGQQAFF
.	TRBD2	TRBV6-5	TRBJ2-7	TGTGCCAGCAGTTACCGAGGACTAGCGCCTACCGAGCAGTACTTC	CASSYRGLAPTEQYF
.	.	TRBV19	TRBJ2-1	TGTGCCAGTAGTTCCCAGGCCGCGGATTATGAGCAGTTCTTC	CASSSQAADYEQFF